The following is a TCR beta chain sequence with its context. This specimen belongs to a study of T cell responses to AZD1222 COVID-19 vaccine. Repertoires were generated with immunoSEQ multiplex PCR, while TCRdb's copy carries only in-frame clones and drops some. The sample carries 150,000 to 180,000 clones, 86% recorded once. The CDR3 is made up of 14 amino acids. V was shortened by 6 bases and J by 0 bases, with 12 bases between the two germline ends. The germline V gene encodes CDR1 LNHDA and CDR2 SQIVND (reference sequence). The TCR was taken from an adult in good health. The V gene is TRBV19, the J gene TRBJ2-7; weak D call: TRBD1 (5 bases). This material consisted of peripheral blood, taken on day 0 of MenACWY control vaccination. Here the CDR3 reads CASSEQVSSYEQYF. The CDR3 region has the DNA TGTGCCAGTAGCGAACAGGTTTCCTCCTACGAGCAGTACTTC.